The 18 T cell receptor beta chains below all came from one sample that was sequenced in a study of T cell responses to AZD1222 COVID-19 vaccine. The table came from immunoSEQ multiplex PCR; TCRdb's copy has only in-frame clones and leaves some out. The table includes about 150,000 clones, around 91% detected once. Sequences were derived from peripheral blood, sampled on day 0 of AZD1222 vaccination. The source of these receptors is an adult in good health.

The V gene is TRBV5-6, the J gene TRBJ2-3, with unresolved D. This CDR3 is built from 15 residues. V was trimmed by 9 bases and J by 2 bases, leaving 19 bases between them. CDR1 is SGHDT, CDR2 YYEEEE, per germline. The CDR3 protein is CAIHAWGSSTDTQYF. Here the CDR3 DNA reads TGTGCCATCCACGCCTGGGGTAGTTCCACAGATACGCAGTATTTT. Filled out from reference TRBV5-6 and TRBJ2-3, the complete variable domain reads DAGVTQSPTHLIKTRGQQVTLRCSPKSGHDTVSWYQQALGQGPQFIFQYYEEEERQRGNFPDRFSGHQFPNYSSELNVNALLLGDSALYLCAIHAWGSSTDTQYFGPGTRLTVL.

The chain recombines TRBV24-1 with TRBJ2-5, with TRBD1 identical over 8 bases. V lost 4 bases to trimming and J lost 5 bases; unmatched junction nucleotides: 11. Germline V gene sequence: CDR1 KGHDR, CDR2 SFDVKD. There are 16 residues in the CDR3. CDR3 protein: CATSDRGQGGVETQYF. CDR3 bases: TGTGCCACCAGTGACCGAGGACAGGGCGGGGTGGAGACCCAGTACTTC.

V gene TRBV19 combines with J gene TRBJ1-5, with D unresolved. V was shortened by 7 bases and J by 10 bases, with 20 bases between the two germline ends. The CDR3 length is 14 residues. Looked up from germline, CDR1 is LNHDA and CDR2 is SQIVND (reference sequence). The CDR3 protein is CASTPSAGISPQHF. CDR3 DNA: TGTGCCAGTACACCCTCCGCCGGGATCAGCCCCCAGCATTTT.

The sample holds a few counts of this clone. The chain recombines TRBV10-2 with TRBJ2-1; 8 bases agree with TRBD1. This CDR3 is built from 11 residues. Germline CDR1 is WSHSY and CDR2 is SAAADI. V dropped 3 bases and J dropped 12; count of bases not matched to a gene: 1. The CDR3 coding sequence is TGCGCCAGCAGTGAAGGGACAGGGCAGTTCTTC. It translates to CASSEGTGQFF.

CDR3 amino acids: CAAGRDYNSPLHF. The DNA of the CDR3 is TGTGCCGCAGGGAGAGATTATAATTCACCCCTCCACTTT. J is TRBJ1-6 and V is TRBV10-3; TRBD1 is a possible D gene (5 bases). The germline V gene encodes CDR1 ENHRY and CDR2 SYGVKD. V shed 11 bases and J shed 4 bases, with 12 bases lying between them. The CDR3 consists of 13 residues.

The genes are TRBV2 and TRBJ2-7; 7 positions match TRBD1. This CDR3 is 13 amino acids long. The J segment lost 0 bases and the V segment lost 8 bases, leaving 4 bases of the junction unmatched. Germline V gives CDR1 SNHLY, CDR2 FYNNEI. DNA for the CDR3: TGTGCCAGCTTAGGGGGCCACTCCTACGAGCAGTACTTC. Residues: CASLGGHSYEQYF.

V usage is TRBV19 and J usage is TRBJ2-1; D possibly corresponds to TRBD1 (6 bases). CDR1 and CDR2 from the germline V gene are LNHDA and SQIVND (reference sequence). The CDR3 totals 15 residues. Deletions cut 3 bases from V and 5 bases from J, with 14 bases between. This CDR3 reads CASSIQGQKNNEQFF. Here the CDR3 DNA reads TGTGCCAGTAGTATTCAGGGGCAGAAAAACAATGAGCAGTTCTTC.

This chain uses TRBV5-1 with TRBJ1-6; 7 positions match TRBD1. Looked up from germline, CDR1 is SGHRS and CDR2 is YFSETQ. With V trimmed by 5 bases and J by 8 bases, 10 bases remained unmatched. The CDR3 has 15 amino acids. CDR3 sequence reads: CASRRQGQFDSPLHF. The CDR3 coding sequence is TGCGCCAGCAGAAGACAGGGACAGTTTGATTCACCCCTCCACTTT.

The CDR3 DNA follows: TGTGCCAGCTCACCACCGGAGGGGTCGGGGAACACCGGGGAGCTGTTTTTT. The encoded protein is CASSPPEGSGNTGELFF. V gene TRBV18 combines with J gene TRBJ2-2, with D maybe TRBD2 (6 bases). Germline lookup yields CDR1 KGHSH and CDR2 LQKENI. This CDR3 spans 17 amino acids. Trimming removed 0 bases at V and 1 base at J, with 12 bases between.

The chain links TRBV6-6 to TRBJ2-1; TRBD2 agrees at 9 bases. The CDR3 consists of 15 residues. V trimming: 4 bases; J trimming: 8 bases; junction bases outside the gene matches: 9. Germline V gene sequence: CDR1 MNHNY, CDR2 SVGAGI (reference sequence). CDR3 region: CASSFGGGARDEQFF. The CDR3 DNA sequence: TGTGCCAGCAGTTTTGGCGGGGGGGCTCGCGATGAGCAGTTCTTC.

The chain couples TRBV5-1 to TRBJ2-7, with 8 bases aligning to TRBD1. The ends lost 6 bases at V and 2 bases at J; junction bases unmatched: 4. Germline V gene data show CDR1 as SGHRS and CDR2 as YFSETQ. The CDR3 has 13 residues. This CDR3 is CASKDRVTYEQYF. The CDR3 DNA sequence: TGCGCCAGCAAGGACAGGGTAACCTACGAGCAGTACTTC. The full variable domain, completed using reference TRBV5-1 and TRBJ2-7, is KAGVTQTPRYLIKTRGQQVTLSCSPISGHRSVSWYQQTPGQGLQFLFEYFSETQRNKGNFPGRFSGRQFSNSRSEMNVSTLELGDSALYLCASKDRVTYEQYFGPGTRLTVT.

The V call is TRBV4-1, the J call TRBJ1-5; D might be TRBD1 (6 bases). Germline lookup yields CDR1 MGHRA and CDR2 YSYEKL. This CDR3 is built from 18 residues. Trimming pared 2 bases from V and 0 bases from J, leaving 17 bases between. The CDR3 DNA sequence: TGCGCCAGCAGCCAATTATTAGGGGGAGACTTTAGCAATCAGCCCCAGCATTTT. Translating it yields CASSQLLGGDFSNQPQHF.

J is TRBJ2-3 and V is TRBV9, with unresolved D. The CDR3 runs to 13 residues. The germline V gene has CDR1 SGDLS and CDR2 YYNGEE. Trimming removed 3 bases from V and 0 bases from J, with 5 bases in between. In DNA form, the CDR3 reads TGTGCCAGCAGCGGCCAGAGCACAGATACGCAGTATTTT. Amino acids: CASSGQSTDTQYF.

The rearrangement joins TRBV2 to TRBJ1-2, with D tentatively TRBD1 (5 bases). In germline, CDR1 is SNHLY, CDR2 FYNNEI. Deletions cut 0 bases from V and 4 bases from J, with 12 bases between. The CDR3 covers 15 residues. The CDR3 reads CASSEAGVGIYGYTF. CDR3 coding DNA: TGTGCCAGCAGTGAAGCAGGGGTGGGGATCTATGGCTACACCTTC.

This sequence joins TRBV5-1 and TRBJ1-1; unclear D gene. Trimming took off 0 bases at V and 8 bases at J, with 5 bases between the two ends. CDR3 size: 11 residues. In germline, CDR1 is SGHRS, CDR2 YFSETQ. This CDR3 reads CASSLGGEAFF. The DNA for the CDR3 is TGCGCCAGCAGCTTGGGTGGGGAAGCTTTCTTT.

The J gene is TRBJ2-7, the V gene TRBV4-1; 7 positions match TRBD1. The CDR3 loop spans 13 amino acids. V lost 4 bases to trimming and J lost 3 bases; unmatched junction nucleotides: 3. Germline values: CDR1 MGHRA, CDR2 YSYEKL. In DNA, the CDR3 is TGCGCCAGCAGCCCCGGGACAGACTACGAGCAGTACGTC. As protein: CASSPGTDYEQYV.

This clone has only a few counts. The gene calls are TRBV19 and TRBJ2-2; D unresolved. Germline-derived CDR1 and CDR2 are LNHDA and SQIVND (reference sequence). Deletions cut 6 bases from V and 4 bases from J, with 9 bases between. This CDR3 spans 13 amino acids. Written as DNA, the CDR3 is TGTGCCAGTAGCCCACTAAGCACCGGGGAGCTGTTTTTT. This codes for CASSPLSTGELFF.

The chain carries TRBV4-1 and TRBJ2-3, with 13 nucleotides matching TRBD2. The J segment lost 6 bases and the V segment lost 0 bases, leaving 9 bases of the junction unmatched. Germline assignment: CDR1 MGHRA and CDR2 YSYEKL. CDR3 length equals 18 residues. The CDR3 DNA sequence: TGCGCCAGCAGCCAAGATCGACTAGCGGGGGGCGTCGGGGATACGCAGTATTTT. Encoded protein: CASSQDRLAGGVGDTQYF.